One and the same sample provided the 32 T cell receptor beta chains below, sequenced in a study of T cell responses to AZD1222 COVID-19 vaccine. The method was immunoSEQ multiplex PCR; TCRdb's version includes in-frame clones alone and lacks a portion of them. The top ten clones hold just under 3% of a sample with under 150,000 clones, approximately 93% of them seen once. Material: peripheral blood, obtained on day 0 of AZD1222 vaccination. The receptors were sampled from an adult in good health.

CDR3 amino acids: CASSPYNSGSGYTF. CDR3 nucleotide sequence: TGTGCCAGCAGTCCGTACAACAGTGGATCAGGCTACACCTTC. The chain carries TRBV27 and TRBJ1-2; D unclear. The CDR3 totals 14 residues. Germline CDR1 reads MNHEY; CDR2 reads SMNVEV (reference sequence). V was pared by 5 bases and J by 8 bases, with 18 bases between.

This chain's CDR3 is CASSFFLGGEVTYEQYF. The CDR3 DNA sequence: TGTGCCAGCAGTTTTTTCTTAGGCGGGGAGGTGACCTACGAGCAGTACTTC. This rearrangement joins TRBV28 to TRBJ2-7, with D possibly matching TRBD2 (6 bases). The CDR3 is made up of 17 amino acids. Germline V CDR1 and CDR2: MDHEN, SYDVKM. V dropped 3 bases and J dropped 2 bases, with 20 bases sitting between them.

The CDR3 is CASSFGTANVGGYTF. The CDR3 nucleotides read TGTGCCAGCAGTTTCGGGACTGCGAATGTGGGTGGCTACACCTTC. The chain carries TRBV28 and TRBJ1-2; D might be TRBD1 (5 bases). Trimming removed 3 bases from V and 7 bases from J, with 18 bases in between. Germline-derived CDR1 and CDR2 are MDHEN and SYDVKM. This CDR3 has 15 residues.

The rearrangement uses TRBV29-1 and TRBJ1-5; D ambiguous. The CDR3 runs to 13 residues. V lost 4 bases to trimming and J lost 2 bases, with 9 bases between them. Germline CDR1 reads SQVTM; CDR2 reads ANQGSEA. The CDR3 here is CSVVWQGNQPQHF. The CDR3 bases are TGCAGCGTTGTCTGGCAGGGCAATCAGCCCCAGCATTTT.

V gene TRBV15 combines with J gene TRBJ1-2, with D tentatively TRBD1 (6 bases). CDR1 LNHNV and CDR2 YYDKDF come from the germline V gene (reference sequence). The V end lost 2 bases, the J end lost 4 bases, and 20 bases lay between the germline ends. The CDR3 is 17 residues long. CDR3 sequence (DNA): TGTGCCACCAGCAGATTAGAGACACCGGACAGCCTCTATGGCTACACCTTC. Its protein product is CATSRLETPDSLYGYTF. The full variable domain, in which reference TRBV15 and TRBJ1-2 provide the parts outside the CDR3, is DAMVIQNPRYQVTQFGKPVTLSCSQTLNHNVMYWYQQKSSQAPKLLFHYYDKDFNNEADTPDNFQSRRPNTSFCFLDIRSPGLGDTAMYLCATSRLETPDSLYGYTFGSGTRLTVV.

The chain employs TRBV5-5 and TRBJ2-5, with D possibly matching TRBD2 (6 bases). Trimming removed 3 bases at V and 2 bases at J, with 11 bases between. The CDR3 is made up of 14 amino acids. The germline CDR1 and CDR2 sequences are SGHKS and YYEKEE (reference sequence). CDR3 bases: TGTGCCAGCAGCTCTCTACGGGGGCAAGAGACCCAGTACTTC. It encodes CASSSLRGQETQYF.

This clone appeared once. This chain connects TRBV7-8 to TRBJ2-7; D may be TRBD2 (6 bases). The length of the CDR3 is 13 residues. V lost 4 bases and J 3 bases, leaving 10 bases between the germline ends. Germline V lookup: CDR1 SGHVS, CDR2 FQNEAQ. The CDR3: CASSSPGGYEQYF. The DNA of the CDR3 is TGTGCCAGCAGCTCCCCCGGGGGCTACGAGCAGTACTTC.

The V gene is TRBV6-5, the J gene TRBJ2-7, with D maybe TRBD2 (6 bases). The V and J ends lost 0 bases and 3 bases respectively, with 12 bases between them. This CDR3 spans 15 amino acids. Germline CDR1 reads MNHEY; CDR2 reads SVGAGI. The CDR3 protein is CASSYSRGRLYEQYF. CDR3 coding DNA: TGTGCCAGCAGTTACTCGAGAGGGAGGCTCTACGAGCAGTACTTC.

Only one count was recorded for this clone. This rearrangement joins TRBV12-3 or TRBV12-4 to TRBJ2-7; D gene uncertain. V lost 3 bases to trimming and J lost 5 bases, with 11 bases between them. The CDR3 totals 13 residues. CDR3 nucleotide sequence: TGTGCCAGCAGTTTTAGGATAACGGACGAGCAGTACTTC. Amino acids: CASSFRITDEQYF.

CDR3 sequence (DNA): TGTGCCAGCAGTTACTCGGGGCTTAAGCAGTTCTTC. This sequence encodes CASSYSGLKQFF. This sequence joins TRBV6-5 and TRBJ2-1; tentative D call: TRBD1 (5 bases). Germline CDR1 MNHEY, CDR2 SVGAGI. The CDR3 covers 12 residues. Between the trimmed V and J ends, which lost 0 bases and 11 bases, there was a span of 8 bases.

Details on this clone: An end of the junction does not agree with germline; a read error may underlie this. The CDR3 here is CASSPASLATGELFF. In DNA form, the CDR3 reads TGTGCTAGCAGCCCCGCGTCGTTGGCCACCGGGGAGCTGTTTTTT. This sequence joins TRBV7-7 and TRBJ2-2; D not resolved. This CDR3 region has 15 residues. Germline CDR1 reads SSHAT; CDR2 reads FNYEAQ (reference sequence).

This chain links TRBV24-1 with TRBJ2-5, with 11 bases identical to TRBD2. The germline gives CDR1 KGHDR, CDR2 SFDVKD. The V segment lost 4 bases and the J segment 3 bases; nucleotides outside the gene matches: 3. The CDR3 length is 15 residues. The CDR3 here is CATSDPGLAEETQYF. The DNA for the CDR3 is TGTGCCACCAGTGACCCGGGACTAGCGGAAGAGACCCAGTACTTC.

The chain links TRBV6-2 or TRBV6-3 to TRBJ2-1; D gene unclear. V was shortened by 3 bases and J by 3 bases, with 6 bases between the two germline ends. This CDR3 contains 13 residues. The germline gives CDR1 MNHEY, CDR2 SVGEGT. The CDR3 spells CASSYPGYNEQFF. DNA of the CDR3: TGTGCCAGCAGTTATCCTGGCTACAATGAGCAGTTCTTC.

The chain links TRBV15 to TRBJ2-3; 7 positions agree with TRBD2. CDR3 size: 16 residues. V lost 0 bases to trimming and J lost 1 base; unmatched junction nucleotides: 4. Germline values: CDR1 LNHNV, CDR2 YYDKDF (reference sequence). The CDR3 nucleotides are TGTGCCACCAGCAGAGATTTGGGAGGGGGCACAGATACGCAGTATTTT. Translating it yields CATSRDLGGGTDTQYF.

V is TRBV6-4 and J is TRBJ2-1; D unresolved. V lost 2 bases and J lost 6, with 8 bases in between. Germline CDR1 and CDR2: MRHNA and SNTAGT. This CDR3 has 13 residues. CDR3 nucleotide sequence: TGTGCCAGCAGTGACCGAGCGCTCAATGAGCAGTTCTTC. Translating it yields CASSDRALNEQFF.

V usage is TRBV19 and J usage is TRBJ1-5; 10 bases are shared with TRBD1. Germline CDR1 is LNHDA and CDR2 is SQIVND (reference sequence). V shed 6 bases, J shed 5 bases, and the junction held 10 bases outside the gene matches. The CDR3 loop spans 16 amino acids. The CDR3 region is CASRDPGTGDHQPQHF. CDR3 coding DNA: TGTGCCAGTAGAGATCCCGGGACAGGGGACCATCAGCCCCAGCATTTT.

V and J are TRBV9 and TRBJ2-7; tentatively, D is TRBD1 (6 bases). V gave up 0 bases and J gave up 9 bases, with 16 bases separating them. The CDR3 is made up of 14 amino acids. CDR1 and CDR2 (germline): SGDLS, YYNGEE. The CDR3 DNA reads TGTGCCAGCAGCGTAGATTATGGGGGCTGGGGGCAGTACTTC. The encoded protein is CASSVDYGGWGQYF.

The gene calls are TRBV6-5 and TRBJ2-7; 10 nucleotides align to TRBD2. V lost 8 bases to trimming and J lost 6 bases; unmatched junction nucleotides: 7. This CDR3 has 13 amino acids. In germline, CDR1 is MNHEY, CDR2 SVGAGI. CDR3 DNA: TGTGCCAGCGGCCAGCGGGAGGGGGGCGAGCAGTACTTC. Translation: CASGQREGGEQYF.

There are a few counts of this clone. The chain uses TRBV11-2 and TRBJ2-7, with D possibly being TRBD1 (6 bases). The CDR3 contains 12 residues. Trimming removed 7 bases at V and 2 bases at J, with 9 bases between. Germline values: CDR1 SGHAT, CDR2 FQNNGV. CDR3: CASTGDAYEQYF. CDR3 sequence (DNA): TGTGCCAGCACAGGGGACGCCTACGAGCAGTACTTC.

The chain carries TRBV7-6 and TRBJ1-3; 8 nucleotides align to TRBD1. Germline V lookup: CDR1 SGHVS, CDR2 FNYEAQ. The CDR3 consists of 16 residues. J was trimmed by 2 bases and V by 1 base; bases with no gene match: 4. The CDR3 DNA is TGTGCCAGCAGCTTAGGTCCGACAGGGGCTGGAAACACCATATATTTT. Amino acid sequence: CASSLGPTGAGNTIYF.

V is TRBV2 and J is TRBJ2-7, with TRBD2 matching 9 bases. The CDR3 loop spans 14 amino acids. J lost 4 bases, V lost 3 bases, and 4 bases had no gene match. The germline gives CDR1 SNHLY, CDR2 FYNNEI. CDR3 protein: CASSEGLAIYEQYF. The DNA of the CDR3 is TGTGCCAGCAGTGAGGGACTAGCAATTTACGAGCAGTACTTC.

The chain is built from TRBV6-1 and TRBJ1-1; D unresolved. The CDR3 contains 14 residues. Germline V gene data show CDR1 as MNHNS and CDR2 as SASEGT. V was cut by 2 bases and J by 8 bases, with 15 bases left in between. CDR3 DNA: TGTGCCAGCAGTGAACTTAGTAAGCCCCGGGAAGCTTTCTTT. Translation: CASSELSKPREAFF.

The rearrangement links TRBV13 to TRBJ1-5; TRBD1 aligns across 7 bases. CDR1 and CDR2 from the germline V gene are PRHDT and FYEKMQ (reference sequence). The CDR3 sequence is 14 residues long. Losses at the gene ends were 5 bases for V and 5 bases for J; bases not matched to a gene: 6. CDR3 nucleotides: TGTGCCAGCAGCCCCAGGGGGTTACATCAGCCCCAGCATTTT. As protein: CASSPRGLHQPQHF.

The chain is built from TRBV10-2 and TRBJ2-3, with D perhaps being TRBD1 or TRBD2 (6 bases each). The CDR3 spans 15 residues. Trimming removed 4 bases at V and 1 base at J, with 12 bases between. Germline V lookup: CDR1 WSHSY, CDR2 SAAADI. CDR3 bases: TGCGCCAGCAGTGTGGGTAGGGGGGGCACAGATACGCAGTATTTT. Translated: CASSVGRGGTDTQYF.

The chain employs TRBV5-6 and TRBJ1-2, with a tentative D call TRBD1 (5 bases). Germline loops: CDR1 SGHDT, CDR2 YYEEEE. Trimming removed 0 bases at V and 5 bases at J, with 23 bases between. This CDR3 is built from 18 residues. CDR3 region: CASSLGTLRDRWAYGYTF. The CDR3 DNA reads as TGTGCCAGCAGCTTGGGTACCCTCAGGGACCGGTGGGCGTATGGCTACACCTTC.

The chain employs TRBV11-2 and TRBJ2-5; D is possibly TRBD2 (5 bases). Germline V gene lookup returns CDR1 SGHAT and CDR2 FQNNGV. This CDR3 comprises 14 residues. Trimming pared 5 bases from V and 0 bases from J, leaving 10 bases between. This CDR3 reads CASSPRRYQETQYF. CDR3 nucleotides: TGTGCCAGCAGCCCCCGGAGGTACCAAGAGACCCAGTACTTC.

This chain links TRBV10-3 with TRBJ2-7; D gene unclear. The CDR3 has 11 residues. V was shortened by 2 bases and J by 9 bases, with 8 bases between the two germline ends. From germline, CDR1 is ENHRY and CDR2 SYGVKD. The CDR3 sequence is CAISEGSAQYF. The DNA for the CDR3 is TGTGCCATCAGTGAGGGATCCGCGCAGTACTTC.

The CDR3 reads CATTLRASGSRVPYNEQFF. CDR3 bases: TGTGCCACCACCCTTAGGGCTAGCGGGAGTAGGGTCCCTTACAATGAGCAGTTCTTC. The rearrangement links TRBV19 to TRBJ2-1; 10 positions match TRBD2. With 10 bases clipped from V and 4 bases from J, the junction kept 22 bases outside the gene matches. The CDR3 loop spans 19 amino acids. Germline V gene sequence: CDR1 LNHDA, CDR2 SQIVND (reference sequence). The full variable domain, with the rest looked up from reference TRBV19 and TRBJ2-1, is DGGITQSPKYLFRKEGQNVTLSCEQNLNHDAMYWYRQDPGQGLRLIYYSQIVNDFQKGDIAEGYSVSREKKESFPLTVTSAQKNPTAFYLCATTLRASGSRVPYNEQFFGPGTRLTVL.

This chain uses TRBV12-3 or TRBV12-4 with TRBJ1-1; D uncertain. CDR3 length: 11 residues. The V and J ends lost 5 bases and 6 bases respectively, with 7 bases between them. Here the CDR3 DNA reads TGTGCCAGCAGTGCCCGCGCTGAAGCTTTCTTT. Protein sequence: CASSARAEAFF.

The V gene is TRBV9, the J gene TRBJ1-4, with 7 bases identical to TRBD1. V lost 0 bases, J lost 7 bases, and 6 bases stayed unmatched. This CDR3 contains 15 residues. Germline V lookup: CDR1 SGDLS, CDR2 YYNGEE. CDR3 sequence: CASSVGTGEGEKLFF. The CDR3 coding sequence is TGTGCCAGCAGCGTAGGAACAGGGGAGGGTGAAAAACTGTTTTTT.

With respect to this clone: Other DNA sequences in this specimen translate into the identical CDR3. The CDR3 loop reads CASSYSGDSPLHF. The CDR3 region has the DNA TGTGCCAGCAGTTACTCGGGGGACTCACCCCTCCACTTT. The chain has TRBV6-5 and TRBJ1-6, with TRBD1 as a possible D gene (5 bases). The V end was cut by 0 bases, the J end by 10 bases, with 7 bases between. Per germline, CDR1 MNHEY and CDR2 SVGAGI. The CDR3 runs to 13 residues.

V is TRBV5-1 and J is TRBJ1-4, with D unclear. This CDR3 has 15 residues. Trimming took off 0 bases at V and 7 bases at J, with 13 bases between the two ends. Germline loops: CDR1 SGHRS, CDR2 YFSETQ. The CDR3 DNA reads TGCGCCAGCAGCTTGGCCCCGCCGGAGGGTGAAAAACTGTTTTTT. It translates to CASSLAPPEGEKLFF.